A selection of T cell receptor beta chains follows, all from one sample in a study of blood T cell repertoires in COVID-19. This table comes from immunoSEQ multiplex PCR, and its TCRdb copy is limited to in-frame clones, with some not included. The repertoire holds about 220,000 clones, with 70% to 90% as singletons. Sequencing was performed on peripheral blood. Receptor source: a woman in her seventies with COVID-19, enrolled during active disease. CDR3s include the opening cysteine and the closing phenylalanine or tryptophan. Fields, in order: clone size, D gene, V gene, J gene, CDR3 DNA, CDR3 protein. A D gene is named only where the DNA matches it firmly. Clone size is not always given. Where it is, it says once, few, many or a class for expanded clones.

>-|-|TRBV10-2|TRBJ1-6
TGCGCCAGCAGTGAGGGGTGGAGCTCCTATAATTCACCCCTCCACTTT
CASSEGWSSYNSPLHF
>-|-|TRBV11-3|TRBJ1-6
TGTGCCAGCAGCTTAGGAGTGTTCGGTCATTCACCCCTCCACTTT
CASSLGVFGHSPLHF
>-|TRBD1|TRBV2|TRBJ1-2
TGTGCCAGCAGCGACAGGGGGTTGTACACCTTC
CASSDRGLYTF
>-|TRBD1|TRBV6-6|TRBJ1-5
TGTGCCAGCAGTCCAATCAGGGGGTCCAATCAGCCCCAGCATTTT
CASSPIRGSNQPQHF
>-|-|TRBV3-1/TRBV3-2|TRBJ2-3
TGTGCCAGCAGCCAAGATAAACAGACAGATACGCAGTATTTT
CASSQDKQTDTQYF
>-|TRBD2|TRBV4-3|TRBJ2-1
TGCGCCAGCAGCCAAGGGGCGGGACTAGCCTCTTACAATGAGCAGTTCTTC
CASSQGAGLASYNEQFF
>-|-|TRBV19|TRBJ2-2
TGTGCCAGTAGTACCCGGTGGGGGGAGCTGTTTTTT
CASSTRWGELFF
>-|TRBD1|TRBV7-2|TRBJ1-2
TGTGCCAGCAGCTTAGAGGGACAGGGTATCTATGGCTACACCTTC
CASSLEGQGIYGYTF
>-|-|TRBV19|TRBJ1-1
TGTGCCAGTAGTATTCCCCTTAACACTGAAGCTTTCTTT
CASSIPLNTEAFF
>few|-|TRBV5-1|TRBJ1-5
TGCGCCAGCAGCTTGGACGGACACAATCAGCCCCAGCATTTT
CASSLDGHNQPQHF
>-|-|TRBV11-2|TRBJ1-1
TGTGCCAGCAGCTTTGGGGGAGACAGGGCTTTCTTT
CASSFGGDRAFF
>-|TRBD1|TRBV12-3/TRBV12-4|TRBJ1-2
TGTGCCAGCAGAGTGGGACAGGTCGGTGGCTACACCTTC
CASRVGQVGGYTF
>-|-|TRBV6-4|TRBJ1-6
TGTGCCAGCAGTGTTGAGGGCAATTCACCCCTCCACTTT
CASSVEGNSPLHF
>-|-|TRBV24-1|TRBJ1-3
TGTGCCACCAGTGAACATGGAAACACCATATATTTT
CATSEHGNTIYF
>-|TRBD1|TRBV2|TRBJ2-2
TGTGCCAGCAGTAGGGACAGGACGAACACCGGGGAGCTGTTTTTT
CASSRDRTNTGELFF
>once|TRBD1|TRBV10-3|TRBJ1-2
TGTGCCATCAGTGAAAGACAGGGGGGGATCTATGGCTACACCTTC
CAISERQGGIYGYTF